This TCR beta chain was recovered during a study of blood T cell repertoires in COVID-19. Across the study: Samples representing acute and convalescent COVID-19 were sourced from the United States, Italy and Spain. PBMCs, B-cell-depleted T cells, or T cells were the source of the cDNA or gDNA that made up the material.

In the original analysis: The authors estimated nucleated cell counts from reference gene primer amplification. Sequenced by immunoSEQ multiplex PCR; TCRdb stores in-frame clones only, minus some. The V and J calls and clone size are taken from that table; D and trimming were inferred from the DNA. The top ten clones hold 4% to 4.5% of a sample with 90,000 to 120,000 clones, around 83% of them seen once. The trim removed 5 bases at V and 0 bases at J, leaving 3 bases unmatched. The CDR3 length is 15 residues. CDR1 is ENHRY, CDR2 SYGVKD, per germline. This chain uses TRBV10-3 with TRBJ2-2, with TRBD2 matching 7 bases. The TCR sequence derives from a woman between 65 and 79 years old with acute or convalescent COVID-19. Sequenced sample: peripheral blood. The chain's CDR3 is CAISPSGTNTGELFF. The DNA for the CDR3 is TGTGCCATCAGTCCTAGCGGAACGAACACCGGGGAGCTGTTTTTT.